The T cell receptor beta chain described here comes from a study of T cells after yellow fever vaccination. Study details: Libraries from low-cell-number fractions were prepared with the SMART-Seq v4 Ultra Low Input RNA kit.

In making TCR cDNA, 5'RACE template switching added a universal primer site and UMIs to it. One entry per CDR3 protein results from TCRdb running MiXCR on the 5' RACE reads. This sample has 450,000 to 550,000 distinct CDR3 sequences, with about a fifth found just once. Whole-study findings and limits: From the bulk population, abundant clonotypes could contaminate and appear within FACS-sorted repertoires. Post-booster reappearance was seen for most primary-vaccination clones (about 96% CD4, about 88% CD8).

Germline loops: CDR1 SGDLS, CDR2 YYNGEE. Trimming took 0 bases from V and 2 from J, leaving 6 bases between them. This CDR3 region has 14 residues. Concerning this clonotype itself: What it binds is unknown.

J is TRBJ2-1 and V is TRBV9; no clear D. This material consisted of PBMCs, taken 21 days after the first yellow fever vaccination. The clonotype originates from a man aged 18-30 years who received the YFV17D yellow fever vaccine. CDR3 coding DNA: TGTGCCAGCAGCGTAGACGCCCCCTACAATGAGCAGTTCTTC. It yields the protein CASSVDAPYNEQFF.